This is a list of T cell receptor beta chains from one sample in a study of blood T cell repertoires in COVID-19. Libraries were prepared by immunoSEQ multiplex PCR; TCRdb keeps only in-frame clonotypes and omits some of them. The profile covers tens of thousands of clones, with approximately 86% appearing a single time and about 16% taken by the ten largest. The sequencing input was peripheral blood. Receptors were obtained from a male donor with acute or convalescent COVID-19. Both conserved end residues are part of each CDR3. A D gene is named only where the DNA matches it firmly. The listing skips clone size in some rows; elsewhere it reads once, few, many or a size class.

TRBD2 | NA | TRBJ2-2 | TRBV10-3 | CATSGLADTGELFF | TGTGCCACCTCGGGACTAGCGGACACCGGGGAGCTGTTTTTT
NA | NA | TRBJ1-3 | TRBV10-2 | CASSRDRSSGNTIYF | TGCGCCAGCAGCCGAGACAGAAGCTCTGGAAACACCATATATTTT
NA | NA | TRBJ1-5 | TRBV6-2/TRBV6-3 | CASSVMGTRNQPQHF | TGTGCCAGCAGCGTTATGGGCACGCGCAATCAGCCCCAGCATTTT
TRBD2 | NA | TRBJ2-3 | TRBV5-6 | CASSSLSPSGVQDTQYF | TGTGCCAGCAGCTCGCTCTCCCCTAGCGGGGTTCAAGATACGCAGTATTTT
TRBD1 | NA | TRBJ2-3 | TRBV3-1/TRBV3-2 | CASSPSGGLDTQYF | TGTGCCAGCAGCCCCTCAGGGGGTTTGGATACGCAGTATTTT
NA | once | TRBJ2-1 | TRBV28 | CASSLGRVSNEQFF | TGTGCCAGCAGTTTAGGCCGGGTATCCAATGAGCAGTTCTTC
NA | NA | TRBJ2-2 | TRBV5-1 | CASSLSGSGTGELFF | TGCGCCAGCAGCTTGTCCGGTTCGGGCACCGGGGAGCTGTTTTTT
TRBD2 | few | TRBJ2-1 | TRBV11-2 | CASSYRLAGGPNEQFF | TGTGCCAGCAGCTACCGACTAGCGGGGGGTCCAAATGAGCAGTTCTTC
TRBD1 | NA | TRBJ1-3 | TRBV5-1 | CASSLAGDSAGNTIYF | TGCGCCAGCAGCTTGGCGGGGGACAGTGCTGGAAACACCATATATTTT
TRBD1 | NA | TRBJ1-2 | TRBV10-3 | CAISESNTGDGYTF | TGTGCCATCAGTGAGTCGAACACAGGGGATGGCTACACCTTC
NA | NA | TRBJ1-1 | TRBV6-4 | CASPPGGTEAFF | TGTGCCAGTCCGCCGGGGGGGACTGAAGCTTTCTTT
TRBD1 | NA | TRBJ1-2 | TRBV5-1 | CASSPGQGGGYGYTF | TGCGCCAGCAGCCCAGGACAGGGGGGAGGTTATGGCTACACCTTC
TRBD1 | once | TRBJ1-1 | TRBV18 | CASSDRGSEAFF | TGTGCCAGCTCAGACAGGGGGTCTGAAGCTTTCTTT
TRBD2 | NA | TRBJ2-5 | TRBV11-2 | CASSLTRGSGGEETQYF | TGTGCCAGCAGCTTAACCCGGGGTAGCGGGGGGGAAGAGACCCAGTACTTC
TRBD1 | once | TRBJ1-2 | TRBV10-3 | CAISQAPGTGVGGYTF | TGTGCCATCAGTCAAGCTCCCGGGACAGGGGTTGGGGGCTACACCTTC
NA | NA | TRBJ1-2 | TRBV28 | CASSLAVVVGLNYGYTF | TGTGCCAGCAGTTTAGCGGTGGTAGTAGGCCTAAACTATGGCTACACCTTC
TRBD1 | NA | TRBJ2-3 | TRBV7-2 | CASSSRQGMDTQYF | TGTGCCAGCAGCAGTCGACAGGGTATGGATACGCAGTATTTT
NA | NA | TRBJ2-7 | TRBV18 | CASSPLDSSYEQYF | TGTGCCAGCTCACCACTTGACAGTTCCTACGAGCAGTACTTC
NA | NA | TRBJ2-3 | TRBV5-4 | CASSLPGALGSSTDTQYF | TGTGCCAGCAGCTTACCAGGGGCGCTGGGGTCTAGCACAGATACGCAGTATTTT
TRBD1 | NA | TRBJ1-4 | TRBV2 | CASTTGEEEKLFF | TGTGCCAGCACGACAGGGGAGGAGGAAAAACTGTTTTTT
NA | NA | TRBJ1-3 | TRBV6-1 | CASSALGEGVISGNTIYF | TGTGCCAGCAGTGCCCTTGGGGAGGGGGTGATCTCTGGAAACACCATATATTTT
NA | large | TRBJ2-1 | TRBV7-9 | CASSLAEGLSTEQFF | TGTGCCAGCAGCTTAGCGGAAGGACTTTCTACTGAGCAGTTCTTC
TRBD1 | NA | TRBJ2-7 | TRBV7-8 | CASSPGQANSYEQYF | TGTGCCAGCAGCCCAGGACAGGCCAACTCCTACGAGCAGTACTTC